Listed below are T cell receptor beta chains from one sample, sequenced in a study of blood T cell repertoires in COVID-19. Sequencing used immunoSEQ multiplex PCR; TCRdb keeps in-frame clones, though not all of them. The sample includes 150,000 to 190,000 clones, 76% of them seen just once. Sequencing input: peripheral blood. The receptor set was obtained from a woman aged 80 or over with acute or convalescent COVID-19. The CDR3 runs from the conserved cysteine through the conserved F or W. D genes are given only for firm matches. Rows give clone size only sometimes, using once, few, many, or a class for an expanded clone.

TRBV29-1	-	TRBJ2-3	-	CSVETRVATDTQYF	TGCAGCGTTGAAACCAGGGTCGCTACAGATACGCAGTATTTT
TRBV5-1	-	TRBJ1-3	few	CASSLAPRQGGNTIYF	TGCGCCAGCAGCTTAGCCCCTAGGCAGGGTGGAAACACCATATATTTT
TRBV7-8	-	TRBJ2-3	-	CASSLEVGDSTDTQYF	TGTGCCAGCAGCTTAGAGGTCGGGGATAGCACAGATACGCAGTATTTT
TRBV6-7	-	TRBJ2-3	-	CASSASGTDTQYF	TGTGCCAGCAGTGCCTCGGGGACAGATACGCAGTATTTT
TRBV7-9	-	TRBJ2-7	-	CASTQGNYEQYF	TGTGCCAGCACCCAGGGGAACTACGAGCAGTACTTC
TRBV9	TRBD2	TRBJ2-2	-	CASSVNWGGTGELFF	TGTGCCAGCAGCGTTAATTGGGGGGGAACCGGGGAGCTGTTTTTT
TRBV3-1/TRBV3-2	-	TRBJ2-1	few	CASSQDRAAGEQFF	TGTGCCAGCAGCCAAGATAGGGCAGCGGGTGAGCAGTTCTTC
TRBV6-5	TRBD1	TRBJ1-4	-	CASSYSQGAEEKLFF	TGTGCCAGCAGTTACTCCCAGGGGGCGGAAGAAAAACTGTTTTTT
TRBV7-2	TRBD1	TRBJ1-1	-	CAFRTGGGTEAFF	TGTGCCTTTCGCACAGGGGGTGGAACTGAAGCTTTCTTT
TRBV7-9	-	TRBJ1-1	many	CASSAIRGWDTEAFF	TGTGCCAGCAGCGCCATCAGGGGCTGGGACACTGAAGCTTTCTTT
TRBV18	-	TRBJ2-1	-	CASSGQTGYNEQFF	TGTGCCAGCTCAGGCCAAACGGGCTACAATGAGCAGTTCTTC
TRBV7-3	-	TRBJ2-1	-	CASSLTAAFNEQFF	TGTGCCAGCAGCTTAACAGCCGCGTTCAATGAGCAGTTCTTC
TRBV5-6	-	TRBJ2-5	-	CASTERGRLQETQYF	TGTGCCAGCACCGAAAGGGGCAGGTTACAAGAGACCCAGTACTTC
TRBV28	TRBD1	TRBJ2-5	-	CASTGQGKETQYF	TGTGCCAGCACAGGACAGGGAAAAGAGACCCAGTACTTC
TRBV19	TRBD1	TRBJ1-1	-	CASRTGTGGRNTEAFF	TGTGCCAGTAGAACCGGGACAGGGGGAAGGAACACTGAAGCTTTCTTT
TRBV4-3	-	TRBJ1-2	-	CASSPTVDYGYTF	TGCGCCAGCAGCCCGACAGTTGACTATGGCTACACCTTC
TRBV28	-	TRBJ2-1	few	CASSQTASTYNEQFF	TGTGCCAGCAGCCAAACTGCGTCAACCTACAATGAGCAGTTCTTC
TRBV7-9	-	TRBJ1-5	-	CASSPGSHQPQHF	TGTGCCAGCAGCCCGGGGTCACATCAGCCCCAGCATTTT
TRBV7-2	-	TRBJ1-5	few	CASSTTLNQPQHF	TGTGCCAGCAGCACGACTTTGAATCAGCCCCAGCATTTT
TRBV27	-	TRBJ1-1	few	CASSFSNTEAFF	TGTGCCAGCAGTTTTAGTAACACTGAAGCTTTCTTT
TRBV6-5	-	TRBJ2-7	many	CASSYDRQAYEQYF	TGTGCCAGCAGTTACGACAGGCAGGCCTACGAGCAGTACTTC
TRBV3-1/TRBV3-2	TRBD1	TRBJ2-2	once	CASSRQGNVWAGELFF	TGTGCCAGCAGCCGACAGGGTAATGTCTGGGCCGGGGAGCTGTTTTTT
TRBV10-3	-	TRBJ1-6	-	CAISTNGWNSPLHF	TGTGCCATCAGTACGAACGGGTGGAATTCACCCCTCCACTTT
TRBV6-5	TRBD1	TRBJ1-5	few	CASTIRQGAKPQHF	TGTGCCAGCACCATCCGACAGGGGGCAAAGCCCCAGCATTTT
TRBV9	-	TRBJ2-2	once	CASRNRANTGELFF	TGTGCCAGCAGGAACAGGGCGAACACCGGGGAGCTGTTTTTT
TRBV6-2/TRBV6-3	TRBD1	TRBJ2-5	-	CASSYSARTGGEETQYF	TGTGCCAGCAGTTACTCGGCCCGTACAGGGGGCGAGGAGACCCAGTACTTC
TRBV19	TRBD2	TRBJ2-3	few	CASSPRDAGAPDTQYF	TGTGCCAGTAGTCCCAGGGATGCGGGAGCTCCGGATACGCAGTATTTT
TRBV30	-	TRBJ2-7	-	CAWSVMREQYF	TGTGCCTGGAGTGTAATGAGGGAGCAGTACTTC
TRBV18	-	TRBJ1-1	-	CASSPDSLHTEAFF	TGTGCCAGCTCACCAGACAGCTTACACACTGAAGCTTTCTTT
TRBV7-3	TRBD1	TRBJ2-2	-	CASSPTGGLTGELFF	TGTGCCAGCAGCCCTACAGGGGGCCTCACCGGGGAGCTGTTTTTT
TRBV19	TRBD2	TRBJ2-7	-	CASSSSGTSSYEQYF	TGTGCCAGTAGCTCTTCCGGGACTAGCAGCTACGAGCAGTACTTC
TRBV5-1	-	TRBJ1-4	-	CASSLARAGTNEKLFF	TGCGCCAGCAGCTTGGCCAGGGCAGGGACTAATGAAAAACTGTTTTTT
TRBV7-3	-	TRBJ2-3	-	CASSSSTDTQYF	TGTGCCAGCAGCTCTAGCACAGATACGCAGTATTTT
TRBV11-3	-	TRBJ2-1	once	CASSPDSSSYNEQFF	TGTGCCAGCAGTCCCGACTCGAGCTCCTACAATGAGCAGTTCTTC
TRBV6-1	TRBD1	TRBJ1-5	few	CASTERAGGFGNQPQHF	TGTGCCAGCACTGAAAGGGCAGGGGGCTTTGGGAATCAGCCCCAGCATTTT
TRBV9	-	TRBJ1-2	-	CASSVVGGNYGYTF	TGTGCCAGCAGCGTAGTAGGAGGGAACTATGGCTACACCTTC
TRBV11-3	-	TRBJ1-1	-	CASALRGADTEAFF	TGTGCCAGTGCTCTAAGGGGTGCGGACACTGAAGCTTTCTTT
TRBV2	-	TRBJ1-5	-	CASNRQTGNQPQHF	TGTGCCAGCAACCGCCAGACAGGTAATCAGCCCCAGCATTTT
TRBV4-2	-	TRBJ2-5	-	CASSAGVVGGRETQYF	TGTGCCAGCAGCGCCGGGGTTGTCGGCGGACGAGAGACCCAGTACTTC
TRBV12-3/TRBV12-4	-	TRBJ1-1	once	CASSPRVTEAFF	TGTGCCAGCAGTCCGCGCGTCACTGAAGCTTTCTTT
TRBV5-1	-	TRBJ2-3	-	CASSLGAGADTQYF	TGCGCCAGCAGCTTGGGGGCAGGCGCAGATACGCAGTATTTT
TRBV15	-	TRBJ1-4	few	CATSRPTDNEKLFF	TGTGCCACCAGCAGACCGACAGATAATGAAAAACTGTTTTTT
TRBV14	-	TRBJ1-4	-	CASSTGLIATNEKLFF	TGTGCCAGCAGTACAGGGCTTATTGCAACTAATGAAAAACTGTTTTTT
TRBV5-1	-	TRBJ1-2	-	CASSLGSNYGYTF	TGCGCCAGCAGCTTGGGTTCAAACTATGGCTACACCTTC
TRBV19	TRBD1	TRBJ1-2	-	CASSIPGDSFSNYGYTF	TGTGCCAGTAGTATTCCCGGGGACAGCTTCTCTAACTATGGCTACACCTTC
TRBV3-1/TRBV3-2	TRBD2	TRBJ2-2	-	CASSHPIRTSTTGELFF	TGTGCCAGCAGCCACCCCATCCGGACTAGCACCACCGGGGAGCTGTTTTTT
TRBV27	-	TRBJ2-4	-	CASSLSRSIAKNIQYF	TGTGCCAGCAGTTTATCGAGGTCCATAGCCAAAAACATTCAGTACTTC
TRBV29-1	TRBD1	TRBJ1-1	-	CSLQDRRDTEAFF	TGCAGCCTACAGGACAGGCGGGACACTGAAGCTTTCTTT
TRBV29-1	TRBD1	TRBJ1-1	-	CSAEVPTGGRTEAFF	TGCAGCGCCGAAGTCCCGACAGGGGGCCGCACTGAAGCTTTCTTT
TRBV23-1	-	TRBJ2-1	-	CASSQTPGRGGNEQFF	TGCGCCAGCAGTCAAACCCCCGGGCGAGGGGGCAATGAGCAGTTCTTC
TRBV12-3/TRBV12-4	-	TRBJ2-7	-	CASSLGQTREQYF	TGTGCCAGCAGCCTCGGCCAAACGAGGGAGCAGTACTTC
TRBV9	TRBD2	TRBJ2-1	-	CASSAETSGGRSYNEQFF	TGTGCCAGCAGCGCAGAGACTAGCGGGGGGCGCTCCTACAATGAGCAGTTCTTC
TRBV5-1	TRBD1	TRBJ2-5	-	CASSTGERETQYF	TGCGCCAGCAGTACAGGGGAACGAGAGACCCAGTACTTC
TRBV5-1	-	TRBJ1-2	-	CASSADYGYTF	TGCGCCAGCAGTGCGGACTATGGCTACACCTTC
TRBV7-9	-	TRBJ1-2	few	CASSLVGGDGYTF	TGTGCCAGCAGCTTAGTCGGAGGAGATGGCTACACCTTC